In this sample, the clone carrying this T cell receptor (beta chain) turned up a few times. Its antigen is not identified. Library preparation (for TCRbeta) was performed with unique molecular identifiers. TCRdb reprocessed the PCR reads via MiXCR and lists one record per CDR3 protein. This sample has some 830,000 distinct CDR3 sequences; around 15% occur once, and the top ten carry roughly 4.8%. V gave up 5 bases and J gave up 4 bases; unmatched junction bases: 13. CDR3 length: 16 residues. Germline V gene sequence: CDR1 PRHDT, CDR2 FYEKMQ (reference sequence). The sample comes from a study of T-cell reconstitution after alpha-beta-depleted transplantation in children. Study-level findings and limits: Surviving recipient T cells and thymic progenitors underlay high day-60 TCRbeta diversity in some patients. The origin of alpha-beta T cells about two months after transplant was reportedly several hundred expanded graft clones.

This sequence was found in a male patient aged 5 to 17 who had a stem cell transplant for acute lymphoblastic leukemia, so the T cells may come from the graft donor. Sample: PBMCs, mostly from graft donor cells, taken 360 days after TCRalphabeta/CD19-depleted stem cell transplant. The genes are TRBV13 and TRBJ2-7, with 8 bases that match TRBD2. The CDR3: CASSTETSAGLYEQYF. The CDR3 coding sequence is TGTGCCAGCAGCACGGAGACTAGCGCGGGTCTTTACGAGCAGTACTTC. The full variable domain, completed using reference TRBV13 and TRBJ2-7, is AAGVIQSPRHLIKEKRETATLKCYPIPRHDTVYWYQQGPGQDPQFLISFYEKMQSDKGSIPDRFSAQQFSDYHSELNMSSLELGDSALYFCASSTETSAGLYEQYFGPGTRLTVT.